This entry concerns a single TCR beta chain. This entry comes from a study of cytomegalovirus exposure and HLA in healthy donors. The PCR was carried out with 60 Vbeta primers and 13 Jbeta primers. Libraries were prepared by immunoSEQ multiplex PCR; TCRdb keeps only in-frame clonotypes and omits some of them. The data hold approximately 140,000 clones, with around 77% observed a single time. This receptor was obtained from a woman aged 40 to 50 in good health and CMV-seropositive. The sequenced material came from PBMCs.

The CDR3 DNA sequence: TGTGCCAGCAGCGGTACAGCCCCGGGGGCAGATACGCAGTATTTT. Its protein product is CASSGTAPGADTQYF. The chain links TRBV9 to TRBJ2-3; D is perhaps TRBD2 (6 bases). Trimming took off 3 bases at V and 4 bases at J, with 15 bases between the two ends. Germline V gene data show CDR1 as SGDLS and CDR2 as YYNGEE. The CDR3 sequence is 15 residues long.